The 14 T cell receptor beta chains in this list originate from one sample, sequenced in a study of beta chain features in type 1 diabetes. Sequencing targeted expressed TCRB transcripts, as all isolated RNA had been reverse transcribed. Clones were sequenced by immunoSEQ multiplex PCR, and TCRdb holds only the in-frame ones, with some missing. The sample shows fewer than 500,000 clones, approximately 13% of them seen only once. The sequenced sample was naive CD4+ T cells from blood. Receptors originate from a man aged 25-40 years in good health.

The chain combines TRBV27 with TRBJ2-7; 7 bases are a match to TRBD1. The CDR3 contains 14 residues. Germline CDR1 is MNHEY and CDR2 is SMNVEV (reference sequence). V was pared by 8 bases and J by 1 base, with 8 bases of the junction left unmatched. CDR3 DNA: TGTGCCAGCTCTCGGACAGGTCCTTCCTACGAGCAGTACGTC. Translating gives CASSRTGPSYEQYV.

The chain carries TRBV30 and TRBJ2-6; D remains unclear. Between the trimmed V and J ends, which lost 2 bases and 3 bases, there was a span of 8 bases. The CDR3 has 14 residues. CDR1 GTSNPN and CDR2 SVGIG come from the germline V gene (reference sequence). CDR3 DNA: TGTGCCTGGAGTAATAGCCATGGGGCCAACGTCCTGACTTTC. It translates to CAWSNSHGANVLTF.

There are a few counts of this clone. This CDR3 is also generated by other DNA sequences in the sample. V usage is TRBV7-2 and J usage is TRBJ2-3; D is possibly TRBD1 or TRBD2 (5 bases each). Germline loops: CDR1 SGHTA, CDR2 FQGNSA. The CDR3 is 16 residues long. Trimming removed 1 base from V and 0 bases from J, with 11 bases in between. CDR3 sequence: CASSLVSGTSTDTQYF. For the CDR3, the DNA is TGTGCCAGCAGCTTAGTATCCGGGACGAGCACAGATACGCAGTATTTT. The full variable domain, its missing parts supplied by reference TRBV7-2 and TRBJ2-3, is GAGVSQSPSNKVTEKGKDVELRCDPISGHTALYWYRQSLGQGLEFLIYFQGNSAPDKSGLPSDRFSAERTGGSVSTLTIQRTQQEDSAVYLCASSLVSGTSTDTQYFGPGTRLTVL.

This clone was detected only a few times. This chain joins TRBV30 and TRBJ2-1; D unclear. CDR3 length: 12 residues. Germline CDR1 GTSNPN, CDR2 SVGIG (reference sequence). V lost 2 bases to trimming and J lost 10 bases, with 12 bases between them. CDR3 sequence: CAWSPGRREQFF. CDR3 coding DNA: TGTGCCTGGAGTCCCGGCCGCCGGGAGCAGTTCTTC.

This clone was counted a few times. The rearrangement uses TRBV28 and TRBJ2-7; D possibly corresponds to TRBD1 (6 bases). Trimming cost V 6 bases and J 3 bases, with 12 bases left between them. This CDR3 is built from 13 residues. Germline V gene data show CDR1 as MDHEN and CDR2 as SYDVKM. The CDR3 protein is CASSNGQSYEQYV. The CDR3 region has the DNA TGTGCCAGCAGCAACGGACAGAGCTACGAGCAGTACGTC.

The chain employs TRBV25-1 and TRBJ1-1; 8 bases agree with TRBD1. The CDR3 extends over 14 amino acids. Germline-derived CDR1 and CDR2 are MGHDK and SYGVNS. The ends lost 7 bases at V and 4 bases at J; junction bases unmatched: 8. The DNA for the CDR3 is TGTGCCAGCACCTCGGACAGGGAACTCACTGAAGCTTTCTTT. Its translation: CASTSDRELTEAFF.

The gene calls are TRBV7-9 and TRBJ1-2, with D hard to call. V was clipped by 4 bases and J by 8 bases, with 5 bases between them. CDR3 length equals 10 residues. Germline assignment: CDR1 SEHNR and CDR2 FQNEAQ (reference sequence). CDR3 in DNA: TGTGCCAGCAGCTCGGGGGGCTACACCTTC. The encoded protein is CASSSGGYTF.

This clone was seen only a few times. The rearrangement joins TRBV14 to TRBJ2-1; no reliable D call. Germline V CDR1 and CDR2: SGHDN, FVKESK. V dropped 4 bases and J dropped 9 bases, with 19 bases sitting between them. The CDR3 spans 15 residues. CDR3 sequence (DNA): TGTGCCAGCAGCCCCCTAGTCCAGTTTAGGACTGAGCAGTTCTTC. It translates to CASSPLVQFRTEQFF. Filled out from reference TRBV14 and TRBJ2-1, the complete variable domain reads EAGVTQFPSHSVIEKGQTVTLRCDPISGHDNLYWYRRVMGKEIKFLLHFVKESKQDESGMPNNRFLAERTGGTYSTLKVQPAELEDSGVYFCASSPLVQFRTEQFFGPGTRLTVL.

The chain recombines TRBV19 with TRBJ1-1; possibly TRBD1 for D (5 bases). CDR3 size: 14 residues. CDR1 is LNHDA, CDR2 SQIVND, per germline (reference sequence). The V end was cut by 3 bases, the J end by 6 bases, with 14 bases between. In DNA, the CDR3 is TGTGCCAGTAGTATTGGGGCAGGGTATCCTGAAGCTTTCTTT. Its translation is CASSIGAGYPEAFF.

The chain joins TRBV30 to TRBJ2-7; possible D gene TRBD2, 5 bases. This CDR3 is 17 amino acids long. V gave up 0 bases and J gave up 0 bases, with 18 bases separating them. Germline values: CDR1 GTSNPN, CDR2 SVGIG (reference sequence). The CDR3 spells CAWSVEWELASSYEQYV. CDR3 bases: TGTGCCTGGAGTGTAGAGTGGGAGCTGGCTAGCTCCTACGAGCAGTACGTC.

This clone was seen a few times. Additional DNA sequences in this sample encode the identical CDR3. The chain employs TRBV18 and TRBJ2-3; D possibly uses TRBD1 or TRBD2 (5 bases each). The germline gives CDR1 KGHSH, CDR2 LQKENI. V shed 3 bases and J shed 1 base, with 5 bases lying between them. The CDR3 is 13 residues long. In DNA, the CDR3 is TGTGCCAGCTCACCGGGGGGCACAGATACGCAGTATTTT. This translates into CASSPGGTDTQYF.

This clone was seen a few times. This chain joins TRBV9 and TRBJ2-1; D may correspond to TRBD1 or TRBD2 (5 bases each). V lost 0 bases and J lost 8, with 18 bases in between. The germline gives CDR1 SGDLS, CDR2 YYNGEE. This CDR3 has 16 residues. CDR3 in amino acids: CASSVGSIGAIDEQFF. The CDR3 DNA follows: TGTGCCAGCAGCGTAGGTAGTATCGGGGCGATCGATGAGCAGTTCTTC.

This clone was seen only a few times. This chain connects TRBV5-6 to TRBJ2-3; 8 bases agree with TRBD2. Germline V CDR1 and CDR2: SGHDT, YYEEEE. The V and J ends lost 1 base and 2 bases, in that order; junction bases with no gene match: 3. The CDR3 is 15 amino acids. The CDR3 region is CASSLTGGPTDTQYF. The CDR3 DNA is TGTGCCAGCAGCTTGACGGGAGGGCCCACAGATACGCAGTATTTT.

This clone has only a few counts. The chain employs TRBV5-4 and TRBJ2-6; TRBD1 is a possible D gene (5 bases). The CDR3 extends over 15 amino acids. Germline V CDR1 and CDR2: SGHNT, YYREEE (reference sequence). The germline V and J ends were trimmed by 2 bases and 0 bases, with 6 bases remaining between them. The CDR3, as DNA: TGTGCCAGCAGCTTACAGGTCTCTGGGGCCAACGTCCTGACTTTC. Translating it yields CASSLQVSGANVLTF.